The clone carrying this T cell receptor (beta chain) was seen more than once but under ten times. No antigen is known for it. The data derive from a study of human T cells and chemical hapten exposure. About the research overall: For sensitization, 2% DPC was applied to a roughly 2 cm by roughly 2 cm patch of upper inner arm skin. Whole-study findings and limits: A positive correlation with patch test score was found for PT1 expanded TCR counts. The study found expanded TCRs formed significantly more large CDR3 similarity clusters than controls.

TCRdb called the RACE reads again in MiXCR, with one record for every CDR3 protein. The sample carries approximately 370,000 distinct CDR3 sequences, about 5% recorded once. Time point reported: pre-sensitization, week 0. Described treatment: therapeutic diphenylcyclopropenone sensitization with weekly scalp DPC. Blood sampling occurred before each patch-test application. Germline CDR1 is MDHEN and CDR2 is SYDVKM. J gave up 7 bases and V 2 bases, and 7 bases lay outside the gene matches. The CDR3 is 15 amino acids. The clonotype originates from a woman under 30 with alopecia areata. Some clones in this sample may be carry-over from other donors' samples. V gene TRBV28 combines with J gene TRBJ1-2; TRBD1 matches 10 bases. Sequences were derived from whole blood, sampled in connection with sensitization to the hapten diphenylcyclopropenone (DPC). The CDR3 sequence is CASSLTRQGAGGYTF. CDR3 DNA: TGTGCCAGCAGTTTAACCCGACAGGGGGCAGGTGGCTACACCTTC.